What follows are 24 T cell receptor beta chains derived from one specimen sequenced in a study of blood T cells in healthy people across ages. The use of a sample-barcoded 5' primer and a J-beta primer mix characterized a second PCR of about 7 to 12 cycles. In TCRdb, the 5' RACE reads were re-called with MiXCR into one record per CDR3 protein. The sample contains about 1,500,000 distinct CDR3 sequences, around 42% of which appear only once. Sequencing was done on a sample of blood. The receptors were gathered from a woman aged 18-29 years in good health.

The gene calls are TRBV30 and TRBJ1-2, with D perhaps TRBD1 (6 bases). Per the germline V gene, CDR1 is GTSNPN and CDR2 is SVGIG (reference sequence). The CDR3 runs 14 residues. The V end lost 0 bases, the J end lost 7 bases, and 15 bases lay between the germline ends. The CDR3 loop reads CAWSVGTRISGYTF. The CDR3 nucleotides are TGTGCCTGGAGTGTTGGGACAAGGATCTCTGGCTACACCTTC.

On this clonotype itself: Being one base from a much bigger clone, this may be a read error. V usage is TRBV6-2 or TRBV6-3 and J usage is TRBJ2-7, with D perhaps matching TRBD2 (6 bases). V gave up 0 bases and J gave up 6 bases, with 15 bases separating them. Germline V gene data show CDR1 as MNHEY and CDR2 as SVGEGT. The CDR3 sequence is 15 residues long. The DNA for the CDR3 is TGTGCCAGCAGTTACTCTTCTGCGCGGGGTGGCGAGCAGTACTTC. Translation: CASSYSSARGGEQYF.

This clonotype was seen more than once but under ten times. The chain couples TRBV6-5 to TRBJ2-4; D call uncertain. Between the trimmed V and J ends, which lost 7 bases and 1 base, there was a span of 5 bases. The germline V gene has CDR1 MNHEY and CDR2 SVGAGI. The CDR3 has 12 residues. DNA of the CDR3: TGTGCCAGCACTTCGGCCAAAAACATTCAGTACTTC. Translation: CASTSAKNIQYF.

CDR3 protein: CASTIQDNNYGYTF. CDR3 nucleotide sequence: TGTGCCAGCACTATACAGGATAATAACTATGGCTACACCTTC. J is TRBJ1-2 and V is TRBV28; possible D gene TRBD1, 5 bases. The CDR3 has 14 amino acids. Trimming removed 7 bases at V and 1 base at J, with 13 bases between. Germline loops: CDR1 MDHEN, CDR2 SYDVKM.

The genes are TRBV29-1 and TRBJ2-1, with TRBD2 identical over 7 bases. The germline V gene has CDR1 SQVTM and CDR2 ANQGSEA. V shed 1 base and J 7 bases; nucleotides not matched to a gene: 10. The length of the CDR3 is 15 residues. CDR3 loop: CSVEVGLAVMNEQFF. CDR3 DNA sequence: TGCAGCGTTGAAGTGGGGCTAGCGGTGATGAATGAGCAGTTCTTC.

This clonotype was counted a few times. This chain joins TRBV24-1 and TRBJ2-1, with a weak D call TRBD1 (5 bases). Trimming stripped 5 bases from V and 9 bases from J, with 13 bases between. This CDR3 comprises 13 residues. Germline V gene lookup returns CDR1 KGHDR and CDR2 SFDVKD. CDR3 nucleotides: TGTGCCACCAGTGGGAACCAGGGTTTTGAGCAGTTCTTC. It codes for CATSGNQGFEQFF.

J is TRBJ2-4 and V is TRBV12-3 or TRBV12-4; TRBD1 is a possible D gene (5 bases). The end of the DNA aligns better with TRBJ2-7, so the J call may be wrong. The CDR3 covers 14 residues. Written as DNA, the CDR3 is TGTGCCAGCAGTTCTAGATCAAGACAGCTCGAGCAGTACTTC. This sequence encodes CASSSRSRQLEQYF.

The CDR3 coding sequence is TGTGCCAGCAGCTCTAATACCAGGGGGCTCGGAGATACGCAGTATTTT. Translation: CASSSNTRGLGDTQYF. The chain is built from TRBV5-5 and TRBJ2-3; 8 bases fit TRBD1. Germline values: CDR1 SGHKS, CDR2 YYEKEE (reference sequence). Losses at the gene ends were 3 bases for V and 5 bases for J; bases not matched to a gene: 11. This CDR3 spans 16 amino acids.

Written as DNA, the CDR3 is TGCAGTGCTTTTACTCCCGGGACAGGGGTGCGAGAGACCCAGTACTTC. It specifies CSAFTPGTGVRETQYF. The chain is built from TRBV20-1 and TRBJ2-5; 10 positions match TRBD1. Looked up from germline, CDR1 is DFQATT and CDR2 is SNEGSKA (reference sequence). V lost 5 bases to trimming and J lost 4 bases; unmatched junction nucleotides: 13. The CDR3 loop spans 16 amino acids.

This chain joins TRBV7-9 and TRBJ2-1; 8 bases line up with TRBD2. The V and J ends lost 7 bases and 6 bases, in that order; junction bases with no gene match: 8. CDR3 length: 14 amino acids. Germline CDR1 is SEHNR and CDR2 is FQNEAQ (reference sequence). The CDR3 DNA sequence: TGTGCCAGCACCCCATCGGCGGGGGGCAATGAGCAGTTCTTC. Translation: CASTPSAGGNEQFF.

This clonotype was detected once. Just one base apart from a much larger clone, this may be a read error. This rearrangement joins TRBV29-1 to TRBJ2-3, with 8 bases lining up with TRBD2. Per germline, CDR1 SQVTM and CDR2 ANQGSEA. The J segment lost 5 bases and the V segment lost 7 bases, leaving 8 bases of the junction unmatched. The CDR3 consists of 13 residues. The CDR3 DNA reads TGCAGCGGACTAGCGAGTGGGAGAGATACGCAGTATTTT. This sequence encodes CSGLASGRDTQYF.

The chain couples TRBV28 to TRBJ2-1; D assignment may be TRBD1 or TRBD2 (6 bases each). Germline-derived CDR1 and CDR2 are MDHEN and SYDVKM. Between the trimmed V and J ends, which lost 6 bases and 6 bases, there was a span of 21 bases. The CDR3 contains 16 residues. The CDR3 loop reads CASRGPGPRGVNEQFF. Written as DNA, the CDR3 is TGTGCCAGCAGGGGACCGGGACCAAGGGGGGTCAATGAGCAGTTCTTC.

The table lists this clonotype with many counts. V gene TRBV7-3 combines with J gene TRBJ1-1; possibly TRBD1 for D (6 bases). This CDR3 spans 13 amino acids. CDR1 SGHTA and CDR2 FQGTGA come from the germline V gene. The V end was cut by 5 bases, the J end by 4 bases, with 11 bases between. CDR3 bases: TGTGCCAGCAGCATTACAGGGTCCACTGAAGCTTTCTTT. Amino acid sequence: CASSITGSTEAFF. Variable domain in full (rest from reference TRBV7-3 and TRBJ1-1): GAGVSQTPSNKVTEKGKYVELRCDPISGHTALYWYRQSLGQGPEFLIYFQGTGAADDSGLPNDRFFAVRPEGSVSTLKIQRTERGDSAVYLCASSITGSTEAFFGQGTRLTVV.

This clonotype came up a few times. V and J are TRBV7-3 and TRBJ1-6; 9 bases map to TRBD1. V was pared by 3 bases and J by 9 bases, with 6 bases of the junction left unmatched. The CDR3 loop spans 15 amino acids. Looked up from germline, CDR1 is SGHTA and CDR2 is FQGTGA. The CDR3 protein is CASSLTGGFGSPLHF. CDR3 DNA sequence: TGTGCCAGCAGCTTGACAGGGGGTTTTGGTTCACCCCTCCACTTT.

The sample holds a few counts of this clonotype. The gene calls are TRBV27 and TRBJ2-7; D is ambiguous. The CDR3 covers 15 residues. CDR1 and CDR2 (germline): MNHEY, SMNVEV (reference sequence). Between the trimmed V and J ends, which lost 0 bases and 2 bases, there was a span of 11 bases. The CDR3 sequence is CASSLSPRGPYEQYF. For the CDR3, the DNA is TGTGCCAGCAGTTTATCACCCAGAGGCCCCTACGAGCAGTACTTC.

This chain connects TRBV12-3 or TRBV12-4 to TRBJ2-1, with D maybe TRBD2 (6 bases). The length of the CDR3 is 15 residues. Trimming removed 3 bases from V and 7 bases from J, with 16 bases in between. Here the CDR3 DNA reads TGTGCCAGCAGTTTCTTGAACGGGAGCAGTAATGAGCAGTTCTTC. As protein: CASSFLNGSSNEQFF.

This clonotype was observed a few times. The gene calls are TRBV5-5 and TRBJ2-2, with TRBD1 matching 9 bases. Trimming removed 4 bases from V and 4 bases from J; junction bases left unmatched: 5. The length of the CDR3 is 15 residues. Germline-derived CDR1 and CDR2 are SGHKS and YYEKEE (reference sequence). In nucleotides, the CDR3 is TGTGCCAGCAGCACGACAGGGGGAAGCACCGGGGAGCTGTTTTTT. This codes for CASSTTGGSTGELFF.

This clonotype has just a few counts. V gene TRBV6-5 combines with J gene TRBJ1-2; D unresolved. Germline CDR1 reads MNHEY; CDR2 reads SVGAGI. Trimming left V 0 bases short and J 7 bases short, with 15 bases between. This CDR3 comprises 15 residues. CDR3 coding DNA: TGTGCCAGCAGTTACTCCACGGGCTTTACGGGTGGCTACACCTTC. Amino acids: CASSYSTGFTGGYTF.

V gene TRBV20-1 combines with J gene TRBJ2-7, with D perhaps given as TRBD1 or TRBD2 (6 bases each). Germline-derived CDR1 and CDR2 are DFQATT and SNEGSKA (reference sequence). CDR3 length equals 17 residues. Trimming pared 1 base from V and 1 base from J, leaving 20 bases between. The CDR3 is CSARVSFGGRASYEQYF. The CDR3 DNA is TGCAGTGCTAGAGTAAGTTTCGGGGGCCGGGCGTCCTACGAGCAGTACTTC.

A single count supports this clonotype. V usage is TRBV28 and J usage is TRBJ2-2; a weak D match, TRBD2 (6 bases). The CDR3 runs 15 residues. Per germline, CDR1 MDHEN and CDR2 SYDVKM. Trimming cost V 10 bases and J 5 bases, with 20 bases left between them. The CDR3 here is CATIRAGSGTGELFF. The CDR3 DNA reads as TGTGCCACCATACGTGCGGGGTCAGGAACCGGGGAGCTGTTTTTT.

This clonotype was counted a few times. The chain has TRBV4-2 and TRBJ1-6; no clear D gene. The CDR3 spans 15 residues. CDR1 is LGHNA and CDR2 is YNFKEQ in the germline V gene. The V end lost 0 bases, the J end lost 3 bases, and 6 bases lay between the germline ends. In DNA, the CDR3 is TGTGCCAGCAGCCAAGACAGTGACTATAATTCACCCCTCCACTTT. Protein sequence: CASSQDSDYNSPLHF.

The CDR3 DNA reads TGTGCCAGCAGCGAAAAGACAGGGGGCTTTGGCTACACCTTC. Its translation: CASSEKTGGFGYTF. The V call is TRBV9, the J call TRBJ1-2, with 10 bases that match TRBD1. Germline V gene data show CDR1 as SGDLS and CDR2 as YYNGEE. This CDR3 contains 14 residues. V trimming: 3 bases; J trimming: 7 bases; junction bases outside the gene matches: 6.

This clonotype has just a few counts. The V and J genes are TRBV2 and TRBJ2-3; D may be TRBD2 (6 bases). The CDR3 runs to 11 residues. Germline V gene sequence: CDR1 SNHLY, CDR2 FYNNEI. V was cut by 7 bases and J by 7 bases, with 9 bases left in between. This CDR3 reads CASTAGNTQYF. CDR3 DNA: TGTGCCAGCACCGCGGGAAATACGCAGTATTTT.

The chain carries TRBV4-1 and TRBJ1-2, with D uncertain. Looked up from germline, CDR1 is MGHRA and CDR2 is YSYEKL. The V gene lost 0 bases and the J gene lost 3 bases, with 11 bases spanning the gap. The CDR3 sequence is 15 residues long. CDR3 sequence (DNA): TGCGCCAGCAGCCAAGATACCGCCTCATACTATGGCTACACCTTC. This codes for CASSQDTASYYGYTF.